The 28 T cell receptor beta chains in this list originate from one sample, sequenced in a study of cytomegalovirus exposure and HLA in healthy donors. Amplification used 60 Vbeta primers and 13 Jbeta primers. The table came from immunoSEQ multiplex PCR; TCRdb's copy has only in-frame clones and leaves some out. The sample yields 180,000 or so clones, about 85% seen once. Material: PBMCs. These receptors all stem from a woman in her forties or fifties in good health and CMV-seropositive.

The chain is built from TRBV5-4 and TRBJ1-5; 8 nucleotides line up with TRBD1. Germline-derived CDR1 and CDR2 are SGHNT and YYREEE (reference sequence). The ends lost 4 bases at V and 4 bases at J; junction bases unmatched: 4. The CDR3 is made up of 14 amino acids. CDR3 in DNA: TGTGCCAGCAGCCCAGGGACAGGTAATCAGCCCCAGCATTTT. It encodes CASSPGTGNQPQHF. Drawing the rest from reference TRBV5-4 and TRBJ1-5, the complete variable domain is ETGVTQSPTHLIKTRGQQVTLRCSSQSGHNTVSWYQQALGQGPQFIFQYYREEENGRGNFPPRFSGLQFPNYSSELNVNALELDDSALYLCASSPGTGNQPQHFGDGTRLSIL.

The chain links TRBV7-2 to TRBJ1-1; tentative D call: TRBD1 (5 bases). The CDR3 loop spans 16 amino acids. Trimming stripped 4 bases from V and 4 bases from J, with 19 bases between. Germline CDR1 SGHTA, CDR2 FQGNSA. The CDR3 nucleotides are TGTGCCAGCAGCTCTTGGCTTAGGGACGGGAGCACTGAAGCTTTCTTT. Translated, it gives CASSSWLRDGSTEAFF.

CDR3 residues: CASSQETGGQETQYF. The CDR3 DNA reads as TGCGCCAGCAGCCAAGAAACAGGGGGCCAGGAGACCCAGTACTTC. The chain links TRBV4-3 to TRBJ2-5, with TRBD1 identical over 9 bases. Germline V gene lookup returns CDR1 LGHNA and CDR2 YSLEER. Losses at the gene ends were 0 bases for V and 5 bases for J; bases not matched to a gene: 4. The CDR3 is made up of 15 amino acids.

The chain has TRBV27 and TRBJ1-1; D not resolved. This CDR3 comprises 13 residues. Germline CDR1 and CDR2: MNHEY and SMNVEV (reference sequence). The V end was cut by 0 bases, the J end by 3 bases, with 5 bases between. DNA of the CDR3: TGTGCCAGCAGTTTATCGAGGGACACTGAAGCTTTCTTT. Its translation: CASSLSRDTEAFF.

The chain is built from TRBV7-6 and TRBJ2-3, with a possible D match to TRBD2 (7 bases). The CDR3 is 14 amino acids. Germline-derived CDR1 and CDR2 are SGHVS and FNYEAQ. Trimming cost V 4 bases and J 8 bases, with 16 bases left between them. The CDR3 nucleotides are TGTGCCAGCAGCTCCAGGGGCGGGGGTGGTACGCAGTATTTT. This sequence encodes CASSSRGGGGTQYF.

This clone was detected only a few times. This chain uses TRBV28 with TRBJ1-5; no clear D gene. V lost 2 bases and J lost 2, with 16 bases in between. CDR3 size: 17 residues. In germline, CDR1 is MDHEN, CDR2 SYDVKM. As DNA, the CDR3 is TGTGCCAGCAGTTTAGAGGATCCCCACCGTGGCAATCAGCCCCAGCATTTT. This translates into CASSLEDPHRGNQPQHF.

This chain joins TRBV4-3 and TRBJ1-1; D is ambiguous. V lost 1 base, J lost 5 bases, and 8 bases lay in between. The CDR3 extends over 13 amino acids. Germline values: CDR1 LGHNA, CDR2 YSLEER. As DNA, the CDR3 is TGCGCCAGCAGCCAAGTGGCGGGAACTGAAGCTTTCTTT. Residues: CASSQVAGTEAFF.

The chain carries TRBV5-6 and TRBJ1-2; D is ambiguous. V lost 3 bases, J lost 7 bases, and 13 bases lay in between. The CDR3 consists of 13 residues. CDR1 is SGHDT, CDR2 YYEEEE, per germline. The CDR3: CASSSHARSGYTF. CDR3 DNA sequence: TGTGCCAGCAGCTCCCACGCACGGAGTGGCTACACCTTC.

The V and J genes are TRBV4-1 and TRBJ2-1; the D is unclear. From germline, CDR1 is MGHRA and CDR2 YSYEKL. The CDR3 totals 17 residues. V lost 2 bases, J lost 8 bases, and 22 bases lay in between. CDR3 amino acids: CASSQWVGADAWDEQFF. Here the CDR3 DNA reads TGCGCCAGCAGCCAATGGGTTGGAGCCGACGCCTGGGATGAGCAGTTCTTC.

The V and J genes are TRBV30 and TRBJ2-7, with 8 nucleotides matching TRBD1. The V gene end was trimmed by 3 bases and the J gene end by 6 bases; junction bases not matched to a gene: 10. This CDR3 contains 14 residues. The germline V gene has CDR1 GTSNPN and CDR2 SVGIG (reference sequence). Here the CDR3 reads CAWSSRGLDTEQYF. The CDR3 DNA is TGTGCCTGGAGCTCCAGGGGGCTTGATACCGAGCAGTACTTC.

J is TRBJ2-5 and V is TRBV7-9; unclear D gene. This CDR3 is 14 amino acids long. Trimming stripped 2 bases from V and 5 bases from J, with 12 bases between. Germline-derived CDR1 and CDR2 are SEHNR and FQNEAQ (reference sequence). In DNA form, the CDR3 reads TGTGCCAGCAGCTTAATCTCTTTCGGGGAGACCCAGTACTTC. Translated, it gives CASSLISFGETQYF.

This chain links TRBV7-9 with TRBJ2-1; TRBD1 might be the D (6 bases). The germline V gene has CDR1 SEHNR and CDR2 FQNEAQ (reference sequence). The germline V and J ends were trimmed by 3 bases and 6 bases, with 18 bases remaining between them. The length of the CDR3 is 16 residues. CDR3 amino acids: CASSLDIARGGNEQFF. CDR3 bases: TGTGCCAGCAGCTTGGATATTGCCCGAGGGGGCAATGAGCAGTTCTTC.

V usage is TRBV2 and J usage is TRBJ2-5; a possible D gene is TRBD1 (5 bases). The germline gives CDR1 SNHLY, CDR2 FYNNEI. The CDR3 extends over 15 amino acids. The germline V and J ends were trimmed by 6 bases and 5 bases, with 19 bases remaining between them. For the CDR3, the DNA is TGTGCCAGCAGGATCCTCGGATCAGGGCCGGAGACCCAGTACTTC. It codes for CASRILGSGPETQYF. Full variable domain (missing parts from reference TRBV2 and TRBJ2-5): EPEVTQTPSHQVTQMGQEVILRCVPISNHLYFYWYRQILGQKVEFLVSFYNNEISEKSEIFDDQFSVERPDGSNFTLKIRSTKLEDSAMYFCASRILGSGPETQYFGPGTRLLVL.

This rearrangement joins TRBV5-1 to TRBJ1-1; 7 bases agree with TRBD1. This CDR3 region has 11 residues. Per germline, CDR1 SGHRS and CDR2 YFSETQ. Trimming removed 8 bases from V and 8 bases from J; junction bases left unmatched: 6. CDR3 DNA: TGCGCCAGTATACAGGGGAGGGAAGCTTTCTTT. It encodes CASIQGREAFF.

On this clone itself: The same CDR3 also results from other DNA sequences found in this sample. This rearrangement joins TRBV5-1 to TRBJ1-2, with D perhaps TRBD1 (6 bases). CDR1 and CDR2 from the germline V gene are SGHRS and YFSETQ. Deletions cut 2 bases from V and 7 bases from J, with 6 bases between. The CDR3 consists of 11 residues. The CDR3 sequence: CASSLGGGYTF. The CDR3 nucleotides are TGCGCCAGCAGCTTAGGGGGTGGCTACACCTTC.

The V gene is TRBV6-1, the J gene TRBJ1-1, with TRBD1 identical over 10 bases. The germline gives CDR1 MNHNS, CDR2 SASEGT. The trim removed 10 bases at V and 11 bases at J, leaving 10 bases unmatched. The CDR3 is 12 residues long. The CDR3 here is CAMRTGGSRAFF. The CDR3 DNA sequence: TGTGCCATGCGGACAGGGGGGAGTCGGGCTTTCTTT.

The genes are TRBV6-1 and TRBJ2-1, with a possible D match to TRBD2 (7 bases). The CDR3 extends over 15 amino acids. The ends were cut back, 5 bases at V and 7 bases at J, with 18 bases in the middle. Germline CDR1 is MNHNS and CDR2 is SASEGT. This CDR3 reads CASSTKGGGSNEQFF. The CDR3, as DNA: TGTGCCAGCAGTACAAAAGGGGGGGGGTCAAATGAGCAGTTCTTC.

A single count supports this clone. The chain uses TRBV5-1 and TRBJ2-5, with a tentative D call TRBD1 (6 bases). The J call could be wrong; TRBJ2-7 is a better fit for the DNA end. The germline gives CDR1 SGHRS, CDR2 YFSETQ. This CDR3 has 14 residues. CDR3 loop: CASSSSGTNYEQYF. The CDR3 DNA follows: TGCGCCAGCAGCTCGTCCGGGACAAACTACGAGCAGTACTTC.

V and J are TRBV7-9 and TRBJ1-6; D is perhaps TRBD1 (5 bases). V lost 4 bases and J 10 bases, leaving 17 bases between the germline ends. In germline, CDR1 is SEHNR, CDR2 FQNEAQ (reference sequence). The CDR3 extends over 15 amino acids. This CDR3 is CASSSQGFRNSPLHF. CDR3 in DNA: TGTGCCAGCAGCTCGCAGGGTTTCCGTAACTCACCCCTCCACTTT.

This clone has a single count. The chain links TRBV7-2 to TRBJ2-1; TRBD2 matches at 9 bases. This CDR3 comprises 15 residues. CDR1 SGHTA and CDR2 FQGNSA come from the germline V gene. V was clipped by 4 bases and J by 1 base; unmatched bases: 2. CDR3 amino acids: CASSSSGDSYNEQFF. CDR3 sequence (DNA): TGTGCCAGCAGCTCTAGCGGGGATTCCTACAATGAGCAGTTCTTC.

This chain links TRBV18 with TRBJ2-7; weak D call: TRBD1 (5 bases). Germline V lookup: CDR1 KGHSH, CDR2 LQKENI. This CDR3 contains 14 residues. The V and J ends lost 2 bases and 5 bases respectively, with 13 bases between them. CDR3 in DNA: TGTGCCAGCTCACCAGAACAGGTGGGAAACGAGCAGTACTTC. This gives the protein CASSPEQVGNEQYF.

This clone appeared a single time. The chain is built from TRBV19 and TRBJ1-1; possible D gene TRBD1, 6 bases. Germline CDR1 and CDR2: LNHDA and SQIVND (reference sequence). CDR3 length equals 13 residues. V was cut by 5 bases and J by 1 base, with 8 bases left in between. The CDR3 is CASSHRANTEAFF. The CDR3 DNA reads as TGTGCCAGTAGTCACAGGGCGAACACTGAAGCTTTCTTT. The whole variable domain, filled in from reference TRBV19 and TRBJ1-1, reads DGGITQSPKYLFRKEGQNVTLSCEQNLNHDAMYWYRQDPGQGLRLIYYSQIVNDFQKGDIAEGYSVSREKKESFPLTVTSAQKNPTAFYLCASSHRANTEAFFGQGTRLTVV.

Note on this clone: A read error may account for a junction end that differs from germline. The V call is TRBV6-1, the J call TRBJ1-6; D possibly corresponds to TRBD1 (6 bases). The CDR3 is 16 residues long. CDR1 is MNHNS and CDR2 is SASEGT in the germline V gene. CDR3 DNA sequence: TGTGCCAGCACTGAAATTCAGGGGAGGGCAAATTCACCCCTCCACTTT. Amino acid sequence: CASTEIQGRANSPLHF.

V gene TRBV10-3 combines with J gene TRBJ2-3; TRBD2 aligns across 9 bases. This CDR3 comprises 16 residues. Germline assignment: CDR1 ENHRY and CDR2 SYGVKD. V dropped 8 bases and J dropped 1; count of bases not matched to a gene: 10. The CDR3 here is CAIGGRSGGGTDTQYF. The DNA of the CDR3 is TGTGCCATCGGGGGTCGTAGCGGGGGTGGCACAGATACGCAGTATTTT.

The chain employs TRBV27 and TRBJ1-2; D ambiguous. Per germline, CDR1 MNHEY and CDR2 SMNVEV (reference sequence). The CDR3 length is 13 residues. Trimming stripped 3 bases from V and 2 bases from J, with 7 bases between. The CDR3 is CASSFGQNYGYTF. The CDR3 DNA follows: TGTGCCAGCAGTTTTGGGCAGAACTATGGCTACACCTTC.

The chain employs TRBV19 and TRBJ2-1; TRBD2 agrees at 7 bases. The CDR3 contains 11 residues. The trim removed 4 bases at V and 13 bases at J, leaving 4 bases unmatched. CDR1 and CDR2 from the germline V gene are LNHDA and SQIVND (reference sequence). Here the CDR3 DNA reads TGTGCCAGTAGTACTAGACTAGCACAGTTCTTC. Translating gives CASSTRLAQFF.

The CDR3 nucleotides read TGCGCCAGCAGCCAAGAATTCGACAGGGGGCGGGCGACAGATACGCAGTATTTT. It encodes CASSQEFDRGRATDTQYF. The chain carries TRBV4-3 and TRBJ2-3; 10 positions agree with TRBD1. Germline trimming cut 0 bases from V and 3 bases from J; bases unmatched to any gene: 9. The CDR3 has 18 residues. Looked up from germline, CDR1 is LGHNA and CDR2 is YSLEER.

The chain links TRBV11-1 to TRBJ2-7, with 11 bases fitting TRBD2. This CDR3 spans 16 amino acids. Trimming removed 1 base from V and 3 bases from J; junction bases left unmatched: 5. Germline CDR1 SGHAT, CDR2 FQDESV (reference sequence). The CDR3 nucleotides are TGTGCCAGCAGCTTAGGCGCTAGCGGGGGGATCTACGAGCAGTACTTC. As protein: CASSLGASGGIYEQYF. Combining the CDR3 with reference TRBV11-1 and TRBJ2-7 gives the whole variable domain EAEVAQSPRYKITEKSQAVAFWCDPISGHATLYWYRQILGQGPELLVQFQDESVVDDSQLPKDRFSAERLKGVDSTLKIQPAELGDSAMYLCASSLGASGGIYEQYFGPGTRLTVT.